This TCR beta chain was retrieved from a study of cytomegalovirus exposure and HLA in healthy donors. The PCR employed 60 Vbeta primers together with 13 Jbeta primers. Repertoires were generated with immunoSEQ multiplex PCR, while TCRdb's copy carries only in-frame clones and drops some. Found here are around 170,000 clones, around three quarters of them singletons; the top ten hold under 2%. The study's findings and limits: TCR beta V- and J-gene trimming, according to a later analysis, was linked to a missense DCLRE1C variant. There were a few CMV-associated chains whose specificity for CMV antigens was confirmed in vitro.

As regards this clone: The antigen remains unidentified.

V lost 3 bases, J lost 6 bases, and 10 bases lay in between. CDR1 and CDR2 (germline): MNHNS, SASEGT. This CDR3 comprises 13 residues. This TCR came from a woman in her 30s in good health and CMV-seronegative. The chain carries TRBV6-1 and TRBJ2-3, with D possibly TRBD1 on 5 matching bases. Sequenced sample: PBMCs. This CDR3 is CASSDGARDTQYF. The CDR3 DNA reads as TGTGCCAGCAGTGATGGGGCTAGGGATACGCAGTATTTT.